This record looks at one TCR beta chain sequence and its context. The target antigen is unknown. Sequenced by immunoSEQ multiplex PCR; TCRdb stores in-frame clones only, minus some. The sample has 150,000 or so clones, 92% seen once. These data are taken from a study of T cell responses to AZD1222 COVID-19 vaccine. Study summary: Recipients boosted at about 4 weeks or about 12 weeks are pooled. Whole-study results and caveats: There were vaccine-associated CD4 TCRs across spike, dominant at 160-218 and 743-854. There were mostly white British donors and more females than males, and clonal diversity was possibly underestimated. The repertoires were collected only after the peak T cell response.

Germline loops: CDR1 SNHLY, CDR2 FYNNEI. The CDR3 has 11 residues. Deletions cut 2 bases from V and 9 bases from J, with 7 bases between. Specimen: peripheral blood, collected on day 0 of AZD1222 vaccination. The chain is built from TRBV2 and TRBJ1-2; D is unresolved. The source is an adult in good health. CDR3 residues: CASSERWSYTF. The CDR3, as DNA: TGTGCCAGCAGTGAACGGTGGAGCTACACCTTC.